This is a list of T cell receptor beta chains from one sample in a study of blood T cell repertoires in COVID-19. Repertoires were generated with immunoSEQ multiplex PCR, while TCRdb's copy carries only in-frame clones and drops some. The profile shows 60,000 or so clones, roughly four fifths of them singletons. The specimen was peripheral blood. The receptors derive from a woman of 80 years or more with acute or convalescent COVID-19. Each CDR3 is given with its conserved first and last residue. Each record gives: J gene, CDR3 length, D gene, V gene, clone size, CDR3 protein, CDR3 DNA. A D gene is named only where the DNA matches it firmly. Clone size appears in some rows only: once, few, many, or a class for an expanded clone.

j_gene: TRBJ2-7; len: 15; d_gene: .; v_gene: TRBV9; abundance: once; CDR3aa: CASSLTSEGSIEQYF; CDR3nt: TGTGCCAGCAGCCTGACTAGTGAGGGGTCCATCGAGCAGTACTTC
j_gene: TRBJ1-1; len: 13; d_gene: .; v_gene: TRBV11-3; abundance: once; CDR3aa: CASSSVRGEKAFF; CDR3nt: TGTGCCAGCAGTAGTGTCAGGGGAGAGAAAGCTTTCTTT
j_gene: TRBJ2-3; len: 14; d_gene: TRBD1; v_gene: TRBV10-3; abundance: .; CDR3aa: CATHKGAGTDTQYF; CDR3nt: TGTGCCACCCACAAGGGGGCGGGCACAGATACGCAGTATTTT
j_gene: TRBJ2-7; len: 13; d_gene: TRBD1; v_gene: TRBV28; abundance: .; CDR3aa: CACNGDRVNEQYF; CDR3nt: TGTGCCTGCAACGGGGACAGGGTAAACGAGCAGTACTTC
j_gene: TRBJ2-7; len: 18; d_gene: TRBD1; v_gene: TRBV5-6; abundance: .; CDR3aa: CASSSQLWTGSGSYEQYF; CDR3nt: TGTGCCAGCAGCTCCCAACTGTGGACAGGGTCAGGGTCCTACGAGCAGTACTTC
j_gene: TRBJ1-3; len: 15; d_gene: .; v_gene: TRBV5-3; abundance: few; CDR3aa: CARSPFWGDENTIYF; CDR3nt: TGTGCCAGAAGCCCCTTCTGGGGGGACGAAAACACCATATATTTT
j_gene: TRBJ2-3; len: 12; d_gene: TRBD2; v_gene: TRBV3-1/TRBV3-2; abundance: .; CDR3aa: CASSPTGGTQYF; CDR3nt: TGTGCCAGCAGCCCCACGGGGGGTACGCAGTATTTT
j_gene: TRBJ2-5; len: 12; d_gene: .; v_gene: TRBV9; abundance: .; CDR3aa: CASSQGLPPQYF; CDR3nt: TGTGCCAGCAGCCAGGGGCTCCCTCCCCAGTACTTC
j_gene: TRBJ1-2; len: 14; d_gene: TRBD1; v_gene: TRBV7-9; abundance: .; CDR3aa: CASQRGQEDYGYTF; CDR3nt: TGTGCCAGCCAAAGGGGACAGGAGGACTATGGCTACACCTTC
j_gene: TRBJ2-7; len: 13; d_gene: TRBD2; v_gene: TRBV3-1/TRBV3-2; abundance: .; CDR3aa: CASSRSIPGTKYF; CDR3nt: TGTGCCAGCAGCCGATCCATACCCGGGACTAAGTACTTC
j_gene: TRBJ2-1; len: 17; d_gene: TRBD2; v_gene: TRBV5-1; abundance: few; CDR3aa: CASSLRTSGRARDEQFF; CDR3nt: TGCGCCAGCAGCTTGAGGACTAGCGGGAGGGCCAGGGATGAGCAGTTCTTC
j_gene: TRBJ1-5; len: 13; d_gene: TRBD1; v_gene: TRBV19; abundance: .; CDR3aa: CASSTGGLGSQHF; CDR3nt: TGTGCCAGTAGCACAGGGGGTTTAGGATCCCAGCATTTT
j_gene: TRBJ2-7; len: 14; d_gene: TRBD1; v_gene: TRBV7-8; abundance: .; CDR3aa: CASSSVTGGYEQYF; CDR3nt: TGTGCCAGCAGTTCCGTGACAGGGGGCTACGAGCAGTACTTC
j_gene: TRBJ2-5; len: 15; d_gene: .; v_gene: TRBV24-1; abundance: once; CDR3aa: CATSVPKQGRETQYF; CDR3nt: TGTGCCACCAGTGTCCCCAAACAGGGACGGGAGACCCAGTACTTC
j_gene: TRBJ2-7; len: 14; d_gene: .; v_gene: TRBV5-1; abundance: few; CDR3aa: CASSSSPGSYEQYF; CDR3nt: TGCGCCAGCAGCTCCTCCCCGGGTTCCTACGAGCAGTACTTC
j_gene: TRBJ2-2; len: 12; d_gene: .; v_gene: TRBV7-9; abundance: many; CDR3aa: CASSPLTGELFF; CDR3nt: TGTGCCAGCAGCCCCCTCACCGGGGAGCTGTTTTTT
j_gene: TRBJ1-4; len: 16; d_gene: .; v_gene: TRBV28; abundance: .; CDR3aa: CASRLLQGTLNEKLFF; CDR3nt: TGTGCCAGCAGGCTCTTACAGGGTACCCTTAATGAAAAACTGTTTTTT
j_gene: TRBJ1-2; len: 12; d_gene: .; v_gene: TRBV2; abundance: .; CDR3aa: CASSEVGAGYTF; CDR3nt: TGTGCCAGCAGTGAGGTGGGAGCGGGCTACACCTTC
j_gene: TRBJ1-1; len: 16; d_gene: TRBD1; v_gene: TRBV27; abundance: .; CDR3aa: CASNTGQGAWGTEAFF; CDR3nt: TGTGCCAGCAATACGGGACAGGGGGCGTGGGGCACTGAAGCTTTCTTT
j_gene: TRBJ2-1; len: 20; d_gene: TRBD2; v_gene: TRBV28; abundance: .; CDR3aa: CASSSRTLAGRGSSYNEQFF; CDR3nt: TGTGCCAGCAGTTCTAGAACACTAGCGGGACGGGGAAGCTCCTACAATGAGCAGTTCTTC
j_gene: TRBJ1-1; len: 13; d_gene: .; v_gene: TRBV6-2/TRBV6-3; abundance: .; CDR3aa: CASSRQVNTEAFF; CDR3nt: TGTGCCAGCAGTCGACAGGTGAACACTGAAGCTTTCTTT
j_gene: TRBJ1-1; len: 14; d_gene: .; v_gene: TRBV6-2/TRBV6-3; abundance: .; CDR3aa: CASSYSGGRPEAFF; CDR3nt: TGTGCCAGCAGTTACTCGGGGGGGCGCCCTGAAGCTTTCTTT
j_gene: TRBJ2-7; len: 16; d_gene: TRBD2; v_gene: TRBV10-3; abundance: .; CDR3aa: CAISVGASGSTYEQYF; CDR3nt: TGTGCCATCAGTGTAGGGGCTAGCGGGAGTACATACGAGCAGTACTTC
j_gene: TRBJ2-7; len: 15; d_gene: TRBD2; v_gene: TRBV6-5; abundance: once; CDR3aa: CASSLSGRATYEQYF; CDR3nt: TGTGCCAGCAGCTTGAGCGGGAGAGCTACTTACGAGCAGTACTTC
j_gene: TRBJ2-1; len: 17; d_gene: TRBD2; v_gene: TRBV2; abundance: .; CDR3aa: CASRRASGMSSYNEQFF; CDR3nt: TGTGCCAGCCGTCGGGCTAGCGGGATGAGCTCCTACAATGAGCAGTTCTTC
j_gene: TRBJ1-1; len: 14; d_gene: TRBD1; v_gene: TRBV6-5; abundance: .; CDR3aa: CASSSTGGETEAFF; CDR3nt: TGTGCCAGCAGTTCGACAGGGGGCGAGACTGAAGCTTTCTTT
j_gene: TRBJ2-5; len: 15; d_gene: TRBD2; v_gene: TRBV5-4; abundance: many; CDR3aa: CASSPGGLNKATQYF; CDR3nt: TGTGCCAGCAGCCCCGGGGGACTAAATAAGGCGACCCAGTACTTC
j_gene: TRBJ2-7; len: 14; d_gene: TRBD2; v_gene: TRBV14; abundance: few; CDR3aa: CASSLAGEYYEQYF; CDR3nt: TGTGCCAGCAGCCTAGCGGGAGAATATTACGAGCAGTACTTC
j_gene: TRBJ1-4; len: 17; d_gene: TRBD1; v_gene: TRBV5-6; abundance: .; CDR3aa: CASSTIRGTGTNEKLFF; CDR3nt: TGTGCCAGCAGTACAATACGCGGGACAGGGACTAATGAAAAACTGTTTTTT
j_gene: TRBJ1-1; len: 12; d_gene: .; v_gene: TRBV30; abundance: .; CDR3aa: CAWRQMNTEAFF; CDR3nt: TGTGCCTGGAGGCAGATGAACACTGAAGCTTTCTTT
j_gene: TRBJ2-1; len: 16; d_gene: TRBD2; v_gene: TRBV28; abundance: few; CDR3aa: CASSWAGTRGYNEQFF; CDR3nt: TGTGCCAGCAGTTGGGCCGGGACTAGGGGCTACAATGAGCAGTTCTTC
j_gene: TRBJ1-2; len: 15; d_gene: .; v_gene: TRBV5-8; abundance: .; CDR3aa: CASSGGHASFYGYTF; CDR3nt: TGTGCCAGCAGCGGGGGCCACGCCAGTTTCTATGGCTACACCTTC
j_gene: TRBJ1-4; len: 15; d_gene: .; v_gene: TRBV28; abundance: .; CDR3aa: CASSLFFQSGEKLFF; CDR3nt: TGTGCCAGCAGTTTATTTTTTCAATCCGGGGAAAAACTGTTTTTT
j_gene: TRBJ1-3; len: 13; d_gene: .; v_gene: TRBV27; abundance: .; CDR3aa: CASSQDYGSTIYF; CDR3nt: TGTGCCAGCAGTCAAGATTACGGTAGCACCATATATTTT
j_gene: TRBJ1-1; len: 16; d_gene: .; v_gene: TRBV3-1/TRBV3-2; abundance: few; CDR3aa: CASSQVPAGLNTEAFF; CDR3nt: TGTGCCAGCAGCCAAGTACCGGCAGGATTGAACACTGAAGCTTTCTTT
j_gene: TRBJ2-3; len: 15; d_gene: TRBD1; v_gene: TRBV7-2; abundance: .; CDR3aa: CASSATGASTDTQYF; CDR3nt: TGTGCCAGCAGCGCAACAGGGGCTAGCACAGATACGCAGTATTTT
j_gene: TRBJ2-5; len: 14; d_gene: .; v_gene: TRBV18; abundance: .; CDR3aa: CASSLGQHQETQYF; CDR3nt: TGTGCCAGCTCCCTCGGACAGCACCAAGAGACCCAGTACTTC
j_gene: TRBJ2-1; len: 15; d_gene: TRBD2; v_gene: TRBV6-4; abundance: .; CDR3aa: CASSDGGEGHNEQFF; CDR3nt: TGTGCCAGCAGTGACGGGGGGGAGGGCCACAATGAGCAGTTCTTC
j_gene: TRBJ2-7; len: 14; d_gene: TRBD1; v_gene: TRBV7-8; abundance: .; CDR3aa: CASSTRRGQYEQYF; CDR3nt: TGTGCCAGCAGCACCCGCAGGGGGCAGTACGAGCAGTACTTC
j_gene: TRBJ1-1; len: 15; d_gene: .; v_gene: TRBV7-9; abundance: .; CDR3aa: CASSLDGRSDTEAFF; CDR3nt: TGTGCCAGCAGCTTAGACGGGAGATCGGACACTGAAGCTTTCTTT
j_gene: TRBJ2-2; len: 15; d_gene: .; v_gene: TRBV7-7; abundance: .; CDR3aa: CASSALAGGTGELFF; CDR3nt: TGTGCCAGCAGCGCACTAGCCGGGGGCACCGGGGAGCTGTTTTTT
j_gene: TRBJ1-1; len: 14; d_gene: .; v_gene: TRBV2; abundance: few; CDR3aa: CASRAGRRVTEAFF; CDR3nt: TGTGCCAGCAGGGCAGGGAGGAGGGTCACTGAAGCTTTCTTT